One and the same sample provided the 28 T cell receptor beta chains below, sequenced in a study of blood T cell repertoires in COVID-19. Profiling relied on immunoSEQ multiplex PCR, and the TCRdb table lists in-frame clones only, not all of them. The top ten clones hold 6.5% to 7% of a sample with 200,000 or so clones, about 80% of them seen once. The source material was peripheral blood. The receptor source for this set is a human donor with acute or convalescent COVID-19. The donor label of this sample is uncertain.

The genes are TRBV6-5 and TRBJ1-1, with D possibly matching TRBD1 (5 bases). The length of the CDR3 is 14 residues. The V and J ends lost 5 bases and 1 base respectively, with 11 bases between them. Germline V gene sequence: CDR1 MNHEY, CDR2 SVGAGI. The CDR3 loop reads CASSRMGPNTEAFF. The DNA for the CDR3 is TGTGCCAGCAGTCGCATGGGGCCGAACACTGAAGCTTTCTTT.

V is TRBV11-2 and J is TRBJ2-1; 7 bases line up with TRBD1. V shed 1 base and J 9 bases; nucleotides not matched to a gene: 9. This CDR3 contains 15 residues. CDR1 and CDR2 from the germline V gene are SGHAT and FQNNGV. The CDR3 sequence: CASSLVLRDSGEQFF. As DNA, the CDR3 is TGTGCCAGCAGCTTAGTCCTCAGGGACAGCGGTGAGCAGTTCTTC.

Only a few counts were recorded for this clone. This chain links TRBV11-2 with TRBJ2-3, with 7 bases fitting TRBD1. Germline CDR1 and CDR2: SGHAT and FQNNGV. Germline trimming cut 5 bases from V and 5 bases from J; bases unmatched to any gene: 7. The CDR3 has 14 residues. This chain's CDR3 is CASSKDRVGDTQYF. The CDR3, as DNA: TGTGCCAGCAGCAAAGACAGGGTCGGAGATACGCAGTATTTT.

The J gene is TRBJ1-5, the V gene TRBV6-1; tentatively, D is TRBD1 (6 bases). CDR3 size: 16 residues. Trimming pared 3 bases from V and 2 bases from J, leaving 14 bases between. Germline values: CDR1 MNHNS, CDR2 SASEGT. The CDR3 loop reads CASSEVQGRGNQPQHF. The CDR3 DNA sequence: TGTGCCAGCAGTGAGGTACAGGGCCGTGGCAATCAGCCCCAGCATTTT.

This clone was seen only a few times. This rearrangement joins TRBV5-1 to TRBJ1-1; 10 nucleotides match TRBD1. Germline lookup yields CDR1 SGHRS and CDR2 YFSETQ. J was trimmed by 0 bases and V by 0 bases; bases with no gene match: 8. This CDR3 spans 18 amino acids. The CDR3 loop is CASSLGGTGVFVNTEAFF. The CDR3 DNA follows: TGCGCCAGCAGCTTGGGTGGGACAGGGGTTTTTGTGAACACTGAAGCTTTCTTT.

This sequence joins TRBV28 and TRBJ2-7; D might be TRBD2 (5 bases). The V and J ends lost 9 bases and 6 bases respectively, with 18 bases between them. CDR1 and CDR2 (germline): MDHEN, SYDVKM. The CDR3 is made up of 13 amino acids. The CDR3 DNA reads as TGTGCCAGTCTCAGGAGAGGGCCAAGCGAGCAGTACTTC. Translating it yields CASLRRGPSEQYF.

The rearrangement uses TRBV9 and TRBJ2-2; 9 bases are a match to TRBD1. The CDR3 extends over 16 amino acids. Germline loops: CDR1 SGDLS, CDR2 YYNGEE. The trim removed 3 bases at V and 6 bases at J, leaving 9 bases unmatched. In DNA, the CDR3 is TGTGCCAGCAGCGGTGGTTCCGGGACAGGGTCCGGGGAGCTGTTTTTT. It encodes CASSGGSGTGSGELFF.

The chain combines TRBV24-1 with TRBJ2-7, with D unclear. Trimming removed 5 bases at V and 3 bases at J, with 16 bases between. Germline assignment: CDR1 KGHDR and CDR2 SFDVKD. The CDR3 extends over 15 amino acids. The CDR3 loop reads CATSVKQASLYEQYF. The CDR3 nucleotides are TGTGCCACCAGTGTAAAGCAGGCCTCGCTCTACGAGCAGTACTTC.

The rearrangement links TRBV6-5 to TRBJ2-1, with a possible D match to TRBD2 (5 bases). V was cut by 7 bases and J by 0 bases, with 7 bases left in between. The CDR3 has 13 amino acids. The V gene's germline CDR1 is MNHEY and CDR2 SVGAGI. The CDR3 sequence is CASTGDSYNEQFF. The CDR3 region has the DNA TGTGCCAGCACCGGGGACTCCTACAATGAGCAGTTCTTC.

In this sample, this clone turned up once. The CDR3 loop reads CATSAPGRGEKLFF. CDR3 bases: TGTGCCACCAGTGCCCCTGGACGAGGGGAAAAACTGTTTTTT. J is TRBJ1-4 and V is TRBV24-1; D is ambiguous. This CDR3 spans 14 amino acids. Trimming removed 5 bases at V and 8 bases at J, with 14 bases between. The germline V gene encodes CDR1 KGHDR and CDR2 SFDVKD.

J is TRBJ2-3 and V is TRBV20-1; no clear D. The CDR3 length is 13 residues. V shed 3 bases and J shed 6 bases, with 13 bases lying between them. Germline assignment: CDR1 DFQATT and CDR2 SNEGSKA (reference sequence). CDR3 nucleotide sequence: TGCAGTGCTAGTTCATTGGTGAGGGATACGCAGTATTTT. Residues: CSASSLVRDTQYF.

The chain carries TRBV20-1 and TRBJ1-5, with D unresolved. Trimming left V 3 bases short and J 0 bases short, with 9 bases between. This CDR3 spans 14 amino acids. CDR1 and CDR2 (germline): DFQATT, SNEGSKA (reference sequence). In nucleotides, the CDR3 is TGCAGTGCTAGTGGCAGAAATAGCAATCAGCCCCAGCATTTT. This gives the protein CSASGRNSNQPQHF.

CDR3 residues: CASRAGGDTQYF. CDR3 coding DNA: TGTGCCAGTAGGGCGGGAGGGGATACGCAGTATTTT. The chain has TRBV19 and TRBJ2-3, with 9 bases that match TRBD2. Germline V CDR1 and CDR2: LNHDA, SQIVND (reference sequence). The length of the CDR3 is 12 residues. V dropped 6 bases and J dropped 6; count of bases not matched to a gene: 1. The complete variable domain, with remaining parts taken from reference TRBV19 and TRBJ2-3, reads DGGITQSPKYLFRKEGQNVTLSCEQNLNHDAMYWYRQDPGQGLRLIYYSQIVNDFQKGDIAEGYSVSREKKESFPLTVTSAQKNPTAFYLCASRAGGDTQYFGPGTRLTVL.

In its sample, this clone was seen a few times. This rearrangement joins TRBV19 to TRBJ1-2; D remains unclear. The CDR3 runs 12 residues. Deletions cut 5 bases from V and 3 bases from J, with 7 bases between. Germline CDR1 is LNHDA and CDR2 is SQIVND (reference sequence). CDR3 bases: TGTGCCAGTAGTTACGGGTACTATGGCTACACCTTC. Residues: CASSYGYYGYTF. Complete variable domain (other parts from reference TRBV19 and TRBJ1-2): DGGITQSPKYLFRKEGQNVTLSCEQNLNHDAMYWYRQDPGQGLRLIYYSQIVNDFQKGDIAEGYSVSREKKESFPLTVTSAQKNPTAFYLCASSYGYYGYTFGSGTRLTVV.

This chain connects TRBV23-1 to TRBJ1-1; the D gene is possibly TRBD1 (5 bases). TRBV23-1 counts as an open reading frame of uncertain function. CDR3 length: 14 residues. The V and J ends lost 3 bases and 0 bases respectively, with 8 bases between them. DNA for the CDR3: TGCGCCAGCAGTCAGCGACAGATGAACACTGAAGCTTTCTTT. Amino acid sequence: CASSQRQMNTEAFF.

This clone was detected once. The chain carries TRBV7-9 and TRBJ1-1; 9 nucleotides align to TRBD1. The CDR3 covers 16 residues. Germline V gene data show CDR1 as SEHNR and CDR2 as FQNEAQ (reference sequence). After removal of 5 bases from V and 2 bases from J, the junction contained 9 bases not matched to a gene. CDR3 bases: TGTGCCAGCAGCCCGGGGACAGGGACTTTTAACACTGAAGCTTTCTTT. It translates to CASSPGTGTFNTEAFF.

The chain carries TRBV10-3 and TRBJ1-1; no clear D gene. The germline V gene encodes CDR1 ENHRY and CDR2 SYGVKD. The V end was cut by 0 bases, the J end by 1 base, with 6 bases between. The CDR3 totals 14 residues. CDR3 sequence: CAISESLANTEAFF. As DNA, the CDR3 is TGTGCCATCAGTGAGTCCTTGGCGAACACTGAAGCTTTCTTT.

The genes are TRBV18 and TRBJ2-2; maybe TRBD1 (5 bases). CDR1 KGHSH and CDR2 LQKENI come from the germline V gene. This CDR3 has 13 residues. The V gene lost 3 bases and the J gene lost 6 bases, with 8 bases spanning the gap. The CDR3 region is CASSPRVAGELFF. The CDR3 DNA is TGTGCCAGCTCACCCAGGGTTGCCGGGGAGCTGTTTTTT. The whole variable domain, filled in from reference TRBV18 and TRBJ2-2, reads NAGVMQNPRHLVRRRGQEARLRCSPMKGHSHVYWYRQLPEEGLKFMVYLQKENIIDESGMPKERFSAEFPKEGPSILRIQQVVRGDSAAYFCASSPRVAGELFFGEGSRLTVL.

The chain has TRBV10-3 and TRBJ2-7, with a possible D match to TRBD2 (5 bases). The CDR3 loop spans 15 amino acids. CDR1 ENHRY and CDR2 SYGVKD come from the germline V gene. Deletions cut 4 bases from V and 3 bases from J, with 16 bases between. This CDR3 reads CAISARGTGNYEQYF. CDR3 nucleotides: TGTGCCATCAGTGCCCGTGGAACGGGGAACTACGAGCAGTACTTC.

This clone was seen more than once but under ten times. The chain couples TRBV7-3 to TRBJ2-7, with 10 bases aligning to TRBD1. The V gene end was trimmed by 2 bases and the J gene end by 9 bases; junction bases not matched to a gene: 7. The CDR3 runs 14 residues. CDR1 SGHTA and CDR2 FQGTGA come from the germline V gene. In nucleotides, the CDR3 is TGTGCCAGCAGCTTATCTTTGACAGGGGGCAGGCAGTACTTC. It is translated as CASSLSLTGGRQYF.

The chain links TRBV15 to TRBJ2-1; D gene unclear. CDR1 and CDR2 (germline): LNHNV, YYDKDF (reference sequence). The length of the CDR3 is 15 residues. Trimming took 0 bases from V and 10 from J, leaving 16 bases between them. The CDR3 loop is CATSRDHGTPREQFF. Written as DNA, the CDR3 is TGTGCCACCAGCAGAGATCACGGTACCCCTAGAGAGCAGTTCTTC.

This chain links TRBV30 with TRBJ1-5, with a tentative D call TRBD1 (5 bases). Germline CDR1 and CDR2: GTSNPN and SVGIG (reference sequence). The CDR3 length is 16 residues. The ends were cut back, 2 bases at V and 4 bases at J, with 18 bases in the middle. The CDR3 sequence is CAWSSGGGGANQPQHF. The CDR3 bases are TGTGCCTGGAGTAGTGGCGGAGGAGGGGCAAATCAGCCCCAGCATTTT. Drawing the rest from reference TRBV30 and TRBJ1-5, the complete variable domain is SQTIHQWPATLVQPVGSPLSLECTVEGTSNPNLYWYRQAAGRGLQLLFYSVGIGQISSEVPQNLSASRPQDRQFILSSKKLLLSDSGFYLCAWSSGGGGANQPQHFGDGTRLSIL.

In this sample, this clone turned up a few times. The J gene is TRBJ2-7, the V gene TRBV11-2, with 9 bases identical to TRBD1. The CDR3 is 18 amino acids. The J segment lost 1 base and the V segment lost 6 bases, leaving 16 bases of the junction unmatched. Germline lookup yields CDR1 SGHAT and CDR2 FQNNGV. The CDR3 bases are TGTGCCAGCAGACTGGGACAGGGAATGGTATGGGAATCCTACGAGCAGTACTTC. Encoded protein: CASRLGQGMVWESYEQYF.

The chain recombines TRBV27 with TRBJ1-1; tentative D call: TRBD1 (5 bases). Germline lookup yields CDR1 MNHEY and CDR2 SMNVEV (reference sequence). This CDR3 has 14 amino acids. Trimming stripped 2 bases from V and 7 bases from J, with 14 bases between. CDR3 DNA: TGTGCCAGCAGTTTAGGCGACAGAGTAAATGAAGCTTTCTTT. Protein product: CASSLGDRVNEAFF.

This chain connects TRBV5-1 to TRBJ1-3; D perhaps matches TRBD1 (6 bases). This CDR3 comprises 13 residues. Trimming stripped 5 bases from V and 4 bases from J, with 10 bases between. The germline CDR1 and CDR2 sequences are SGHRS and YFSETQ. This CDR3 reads CASRDSPGNTIYF. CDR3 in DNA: TGCGCCAGCAGGGACAGTCCGGGAAACACCATATATTTT.

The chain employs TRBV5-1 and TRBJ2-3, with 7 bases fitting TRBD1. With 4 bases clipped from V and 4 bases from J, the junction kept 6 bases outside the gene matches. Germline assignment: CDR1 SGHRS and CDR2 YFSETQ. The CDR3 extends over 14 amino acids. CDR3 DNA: TGCGCCAGCAGCGCGACAGGGCCGGCAGATACGCAGTATTTT. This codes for CASSATGPADTQYF.

CDR3 region: CASSPRPGTGESYGYTF. The DNA for the CDR3 is TGTGCCAGCAGCCCAAGGCCCGGGACAGGGGAGAGCTATGGCTACACCTTC. The V and J genes are TRBV7-9 and TRBJ1-2, with 10 bases that match TRBD1. The CDR3 runs to 17 residues. The trim removed 5 bases at V and 4 bases at J, leaving 13 bases unmatched. Germline CDR1 is SEHNR and CDR2 is FQNEAQ (reference sequence).

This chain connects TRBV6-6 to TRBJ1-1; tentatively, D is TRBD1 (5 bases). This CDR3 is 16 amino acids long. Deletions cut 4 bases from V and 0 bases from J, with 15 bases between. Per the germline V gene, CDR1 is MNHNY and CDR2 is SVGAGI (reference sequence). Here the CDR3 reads CASSSRPTVMNTEAFF. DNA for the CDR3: TGTGCCAGCAGTTCCAGACCGACAGTCATGAACACTGAAGCTTTCTTT.